Below are 24 T cell receptor beta chains sequenced from a single sample in a study of T cell changes during pregnancy in multiple sclerosis. Some clones are missing from TCRdb's copy, which holds only in-frame ones; the method was immunoSEQ multiplex PCR. In the table there are tens of thousands of clones, approximately 91% of which are singletons. The source was peripheral blood, collected in the second trimester of pregnancy. The receptors derive from a female donor in good health, enrolled as a control in a pregnancy study.

J is TRBJ1-6 and V is TRBV4-1; TRBD1 matches at 8 bases. J gave up 0 bases and V 4 bases, and 5 bases lay outside the gene matches. The CDR3 consists of 17 residues. Germline CDR1 reads MGHRA; CDR2 reads YSYEKL. CDR3 sequence (DNA): TGCGCCAGCAGCCCCCAGGGGGCGAGCTCCTATAATTCACCCCTCCACTTT. Its protein product is CASSPQGASSYNSPLHF.

The chain combines TRBV9 with TRBJ2-1; D remains unclear. CDR1 and CDR2 from the germline V gene are SGDLS and YYNGEE. CDR3 length: 12 amino acids. Trimming pared 3 bases from V and 8 bases from J, leaving 9 bases between. As DNA, the CDR3 is TGTGCCAGCAGCGACTCTCGCGATGAGCAGTTCTTC. Encoded protein: CASSDSRDEQFF.

This chain links TRBV27 with TRBJ1-5; D may be TRBD1 (6 bases). Trimming pared 5 bases from V and 3 bases from J, leaving 8 bases between. Per the germline V gene, CDR1 is MNHEY and CDR2 is SMNVEV (reference sequence). The CDR3 runs to 13 residues. CDR3 sequence: CASSGQINQPQHF. Here the CDR3 DNA reads TGTGCCAGCAGTGGACAGATCAATCAGCCCCAGCATTTT.

The V gene is TRBV7-8, the J gene TRBJ1-2; D uncertain. The CDR3 is made up of 14 amino acids. V was clipped by 2 bases and J by 2 bases, with 9 bases between them. In germline, CDR1 is SGHVS, CDR2 FQNEAQ. The CDR3 is CASSLTGVNYGYTF. CDR3 nucleotides: TGTGCCAGCAGCTTAACCGGGGTCAACTATGGCTACACCTTC.

The chain combines TRBV9 with TRBJ2-5, with 12 bases matching TRBD2. The CDR3 is made up of 17 amino acids. The V and J ends lost 3 bases and 4 bases, in that order; junction bases with no gene match: 10. CDR1 is SGDLS and CDR2 is YYNGEE in the germline V gene. DNA for the CDR3: TGTGCCAGCAGCGAGATGGGACTAGCGGGTTTAGGAGAGACCCAGTACTTC. Its translation is CASSEMGLAGLGETQYF.

The chain combines TRBV2 with TRBJ2-2; TRBD2 matches 13 bases. This CDR3 region has 17 residues. Germline values: CDR1 SNHLY, CDR2 FYNNEI. V was pared by 4 bases and J by 3 bases, with 5 bases of the junction left unmatched. The CDR3 protein is CASSGRGLAGHTGELFF. Written as DNA, the CDR3 is TGTGCCAGCAGTGGAAGGGGACTAGCGGGACACACCGGGGAGCTGTTTTTT.

The rearrangement links TRBV11-1 to TRBJ1-6; no firm D call. V lost 5 bases and J 9 bases, leaving 14 bases between the germline ends. Germline assignment: CDR1 SGHAT and CDR2 FQDESV (reference sequence). This CDR3 spans 14 amino acids. The DNA for the CDR3 is TGTGCCAGCAGCACCTTCGGTGGCGGTTCACCCCTCCACTTT. Translating it yields CASSTFGGGSPLHF.

This chain uses TRBV7-2 with TRBJ2-5, with TRBD2 matching 8 bases. This CDR3 contains 14 residues. Per germline, CDR1 SGHTA and CDR2 FQGNSA. V shed 3 bases, J shed 10 bases, and the junction held 10 bases outside the gene matches. CDR3 DNA sequence: TGTGCCAGCAGCTTGATAGCGGGGCCCAGGGACCAGTACTTC. Translated, it gives CASSLIAGPRDQYF.

This chain uses TRBV5-1 with TRBJ2-3; 8 nucleotides match TRBD2. With 0 bases clipped from V and 0 bases from J, the junction kept 6 bases outside the gene matches. Per germline, CDR1 SGHRS and CDR2 YFSETQ. The CDR3 loop spans 17 amino acids. The CDR3 DNA follows: TGCGCCAGCAGCTTGGTCCTAGCGGGCCCAAGCACAGATACGCAGTATTTT. It translates to CASSLVLAGPSTDTQYF.

V is TRBV4-2 and J is TRBJ1-2; maybe TRBD1 (5 bases). V was pared by 4 bases and J by 6 bases, with 9 bases between. There are 12 residues in the CDR3. CDR1 is LGHNA and CDR2 is YNFKEQ in the germline V gene. This CDR3 reads CASSPGRNGYTF. The CDR3 nucleotides are TGTGCCAGCAGCCCAGGGAGGAATGGCTACACCTTC.

This sequence joins TRBV15 and TRBJ2-7, with D tentatively TRBD1 (5 bases). Germline V CDR1 and CDR2: LNHNV, YYDKDF (reference sequence). The CDR3 loop spans 13 amino acids. Trimming left V 1 base short and J 2 bases short, with 6 bases between. The CDR3 DNA reads as TGTGCCACCAGCAGAGGACAGCCCTACGAGCAGTACTTC. It encodes CATSRGQPYEQYF.

The chain combines TRBV6-1 with TRBJ1-4, with D possibly being TRBD1 (6 bases). Between the trimmed V and J ends, which lost 6 bases and 0 bases, there was a span of 8 bases. Germline values: CDR1 MNHNS, CDR2 SASEGT. The CDR3 length is 14 residues. The CDR3, as DNA: TGTGCCAGCAGGTGGACAGCAACTAATGAAAAACTGTTTTTT. This codes for CASRWTATNEKLFF.

This chain links TRBV28 with TRBJ2-5; D might be TRBD2 (6 bases). Trimming took off 3 bases at V and 1 base at J, with 9 bases between the two ends. CDR3 length equals 14 residues. Germline V gene data show CDR1 as MDHEN and CDR2 as SYDVKM. The CDR3 DNA reads as TGTGCCAGCAGTTTTGGGGGGACCCAAGAGACCCAGTACTTC. Translation: CASSFGGTQETQYF.

The chain employs TRBV6-1 and TRBJ1-2, with 9 bases identical to TRBD1. The CDR3 consists of 15 residues. V lost 3 bases and J lost 9; bases outside the gene matches: 11. Germline V lookup: CDR1 MNHNS, CDR2 SASEGT. CDR3 bases: TGTGCCAGCAGTGACAAGTCGGGACAGGGTCCCAGCTACACCTTC. The encoded protein is CASSDKSGQGPSYTF.

The chain is built from TRBV10-1 and TRBJ1-1; D not certain. This CDR3 has 13 amino acids. Germline CDR1 WNHNN, CDR2 SYGVQD (reference sequence). Trimming pared 8 bases from V and 0 bases from J, leaving 10 bases between. The CDR3 DNA sequence: TGCGCCAGCCAGGCGAACTTGAACACTGAAGCTTTCTTT. This sequence encodes CASQANLNTEAFF.

The gene calls are TRBV7-3 and TRBJ2-1; D might be TRBD2 (6 bases). The CDR3 spans 16 residues. Germline V CDR1 and CDR2: SGHTA, FQGTGA. Trimming left V 0 bases short and J 9 bases short, with 18 bases between. The CDR3 spells CASSLTPRLVGSEQFF. The CDR3 DNA reads TGTGCCAGCAGCTTAACCCCAAGACTAGTAGGGAGTGAGCAGTTCTTC.

The chain employs TRBV5-1 and TRBJ2-2, with no clear D. Germline CDR1 and CDR2: SGHRS and YFSETQ. The germline V and J ends were trimmed by 7 bases and 3 bases, with 10 bases remaining between them. The CDR3 is 13 amino acids. DNA of the CDR3: TGCGCCAGCTCTCTAACGGACACCGGGGAGCTGTTTTTT. It translates to CASSLTDTGELFF.

The chain links TRBV27 to TRBJ1-4, with unresolved D. Germline CDR1 and CDR2: MNHEY and SMNVEV (reference sequence). The CDR3 extends over 15 amino acids. Trimming shortened V by 3 bases and J by 5 bases, and 13 bases separated the two germline ends. This CDR3 reads CASSLVGSTNEKLFF. CDR3 bases: TGTGCCAGCAGTTTGGTGGGCAGCACGAATGAAAAACTGTTTTTT. Full variable domain (missing parts from reference TRBV27 and TRBJ1-4): EAQVTQNPRYLITVTGKKLTVTCSQNMNHEYMSWYRQDPGLGLRQIYYSMNVEVTDKGDVPEGYKVSRKEKRNFPLILESPSPNQTSLYFCASSLVGSTNEKLFFGSGTQLSVL.

The count of this clone is one. The chain carries TRBV28 and TRBJ1-1; D uncertain. The CDR3 has 13 amino acids. V was trimmed by 4 bases and J by 5 bases, leaving 11 bases between them. Looked up from germline, CDR1 is MDHEN and CDR2 is SYDVKM. The CDR3 bases are TGTGCCAGCAGTTCTAGCGGCAGGACTGAAGCTTTCTTT. Its protein product is CASSSSGRTEAFF. Full variable domain (rest looked up from reference TRBV28 and TRBJ1-1): DVKVTQSSRYLVKRTGEKVFLECVQDMDHENMFWYRQDPGLGLRLIYFSYDVKMKEKGDIPEGYSVSREKKERFSLILESASTNQTSMYLCASSSSGRTEAFFGQGTRLTVV.

J is TRBJ2-3 and V is TRBV6-5; 10 nucleotides align to TRBD2. V lost 6 bases to trimming and J lost 8 bases; unmatched junction nucleotides: 11. The length of the CDR3 is 15 residues. CDR1 and CDR2 from the germline V gene are MNHEY and SVGAGI. The CDR3 spells CASRTTGLATLTQYF. CDR3 DNA: TGTGCCAGCAGAACGACGGGACTAGCGACTCTTACGCAGTATTTT.

The rearrangement links TRBV28 to TRBJ2-3, with a tentative D call TRBD2 (6 bases). Per the germline V gene, CDR1 is MDHEN and CDR2 is SYDVKM. This CDR3 has 14 amino acids. V gave up 2 bases and J gave up 4 bases, with 10 bases separating them. The CDR3, as DNA: TGTGCCAGCAGTTTAGGAGGGGACTCAGATACGCAGTATTTT. It is translated as CASSLGGDSDTQYF.

The chain uses TRBV5-4 and TRBJ1-6; 7 bases are a match to TRBD1. Looked up from germline, CDR1 is SGHNT and CDR2 is YYREEE (reference sequence). V shed 3 bases and J 10 bases; nucleotides not matched to a gene: 13. CDR3 length: 16 residues. The CDR3 bases are TGTGCCAGCAGCTGGAGACAGGGAAACGTCGGATCACCCCTCCACTTT. It specifies CASSWRQGNVGSPLHF.

The chain couples TRBV25-1 to TRBJ2-2; possible D gene TRBD1, 6 bases. CDR1 and CDR2 (germline): MGHDK, SYGVNS. V was clipped by 4 bases and J by 2 bases, with 11 bases between them. The CDR3 sequence is 15 residues long. CDR3 sequence reads: CASSVGGPNTGELFF. CDR3 DNA sequence: TGTGCCAGCAGTGTAGGGGGACCTAACACCGGGGAGCTGTTTTTT.

The chain combines TRBV9 with TRBJ2-5; possible D gene TRBD1, 5 bases. CDR1 is SGDLS and CDR2 is YYNGEE in the germline V gene. CDR3 length equals 14 residues. V lost 0 bases to trimming and J lost 2 bases, with 8 bases between them. CDR3 in amino acids: CASSVGQHQETQYF. The CDR3 DNA sequence: TGTGCCAGCAGCGTAGGACAGCATCAAGAGACCCAGTACTTC.